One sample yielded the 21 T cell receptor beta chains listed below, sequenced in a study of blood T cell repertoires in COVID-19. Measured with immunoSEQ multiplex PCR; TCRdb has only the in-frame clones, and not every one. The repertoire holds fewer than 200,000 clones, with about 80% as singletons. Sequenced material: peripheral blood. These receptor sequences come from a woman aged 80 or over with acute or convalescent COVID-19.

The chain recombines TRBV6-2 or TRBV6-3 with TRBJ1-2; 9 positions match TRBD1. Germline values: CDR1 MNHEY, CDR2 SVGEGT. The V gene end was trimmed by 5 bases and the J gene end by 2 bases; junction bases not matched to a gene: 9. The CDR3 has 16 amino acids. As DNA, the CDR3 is TGTGCCAGCAGTAACCCCACAGGGGGCCAGAACTATGGCTACACCTTC. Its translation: CASSNPTGGQNYGYTF.

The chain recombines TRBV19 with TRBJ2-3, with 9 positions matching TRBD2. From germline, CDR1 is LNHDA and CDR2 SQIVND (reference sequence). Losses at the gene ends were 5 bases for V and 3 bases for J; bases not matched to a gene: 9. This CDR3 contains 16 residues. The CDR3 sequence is CASSPLAGEVTDTQYF. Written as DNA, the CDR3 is TGTGCCAGTAGTCCATTAGCGGGAGAGGTAACAGATACGCAGTATTTT. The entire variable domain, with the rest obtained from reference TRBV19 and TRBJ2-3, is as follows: DGGITQSPKYLFRKEGQNVTLSCEQNLNHDAMYWYRQDPGQGLRLIYYSQIVNDFQKGDIAEGYSVSREKKESFPLTVTSAQKNPTAFYLCASSPLAGEVTDTQYFGPGTRLTVL.

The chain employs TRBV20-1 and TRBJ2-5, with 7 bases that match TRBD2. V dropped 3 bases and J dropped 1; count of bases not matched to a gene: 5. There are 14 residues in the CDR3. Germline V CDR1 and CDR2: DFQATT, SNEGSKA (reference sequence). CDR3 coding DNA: TGCAGTGCTAGTCCATGGACTAGCCAAGAGACCCAGTACTTC. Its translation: CSASPWTSQETQYF.

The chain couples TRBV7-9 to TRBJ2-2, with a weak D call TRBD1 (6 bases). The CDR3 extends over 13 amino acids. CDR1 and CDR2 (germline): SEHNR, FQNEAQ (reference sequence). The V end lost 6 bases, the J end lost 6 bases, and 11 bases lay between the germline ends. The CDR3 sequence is CASSNQGSGELFF. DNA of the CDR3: TGTGCCAGCAGTAACCAGGGGTCCGGGGAGCTGTTTTTT.

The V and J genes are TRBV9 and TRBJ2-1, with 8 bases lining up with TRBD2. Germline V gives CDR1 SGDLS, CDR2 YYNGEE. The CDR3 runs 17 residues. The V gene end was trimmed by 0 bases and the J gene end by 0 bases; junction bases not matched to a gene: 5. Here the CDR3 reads CASSVGGAGGSYNEQFF. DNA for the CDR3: TGTGCCAGCAGCGTAGGAGGGGCGGGAGGCTCCTACAATGAGCAGTTCTTC.

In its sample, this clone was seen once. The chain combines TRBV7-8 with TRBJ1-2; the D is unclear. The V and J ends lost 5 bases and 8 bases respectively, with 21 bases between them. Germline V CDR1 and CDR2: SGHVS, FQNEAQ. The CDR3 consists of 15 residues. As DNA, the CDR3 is TGTGCCAGCAGCCCCCACGAGGCGATACTCGGGGGCTACACCTTC. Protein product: CASSPHEAILGGYTF.

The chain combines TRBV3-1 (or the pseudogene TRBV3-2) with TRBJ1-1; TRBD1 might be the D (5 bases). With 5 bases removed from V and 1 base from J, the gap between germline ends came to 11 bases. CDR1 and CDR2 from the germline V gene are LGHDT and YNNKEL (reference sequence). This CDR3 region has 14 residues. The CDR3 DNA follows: TGTGCCAGCAGCTTGGGGGGGACGAACACTGAAGCTTTCTTT. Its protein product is CASSLGGTNTEAFF.

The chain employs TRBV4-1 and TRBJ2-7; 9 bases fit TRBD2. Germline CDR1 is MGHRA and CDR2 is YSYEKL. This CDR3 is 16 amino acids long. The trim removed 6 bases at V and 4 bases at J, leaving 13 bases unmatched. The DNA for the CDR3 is TGCGCCAGCAGGAGGAGATTAGCGGGAGCCGGATACGAGCAGTACTTC. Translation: CASRRRLAGAGYEQYF.

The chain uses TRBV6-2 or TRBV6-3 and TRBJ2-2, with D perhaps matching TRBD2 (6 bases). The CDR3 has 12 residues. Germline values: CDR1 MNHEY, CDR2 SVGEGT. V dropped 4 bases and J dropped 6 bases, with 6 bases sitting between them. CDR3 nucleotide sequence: TGTGCCAGCAGTTGGGGGGCCGGGGAGCTGTTTTTT. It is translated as CASSWGAGELFF.

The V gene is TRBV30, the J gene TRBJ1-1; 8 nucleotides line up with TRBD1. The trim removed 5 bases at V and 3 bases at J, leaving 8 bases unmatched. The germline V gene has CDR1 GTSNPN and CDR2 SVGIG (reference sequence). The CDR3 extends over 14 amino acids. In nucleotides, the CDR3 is TGTGCCTGGGGGGGGACAGGCAAGGACACTGAAGCTTTCTTT. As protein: CAWGGTGKDTEAFF.

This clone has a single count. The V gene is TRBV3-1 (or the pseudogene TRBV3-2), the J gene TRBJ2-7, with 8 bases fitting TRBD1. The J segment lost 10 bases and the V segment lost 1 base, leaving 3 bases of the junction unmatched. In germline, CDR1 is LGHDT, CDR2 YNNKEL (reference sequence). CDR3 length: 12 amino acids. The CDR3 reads CASSQVQGAQYF. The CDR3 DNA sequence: TGTGCCAGCAGCCAAGTGCAGGGGGCCCAGTACTTC.

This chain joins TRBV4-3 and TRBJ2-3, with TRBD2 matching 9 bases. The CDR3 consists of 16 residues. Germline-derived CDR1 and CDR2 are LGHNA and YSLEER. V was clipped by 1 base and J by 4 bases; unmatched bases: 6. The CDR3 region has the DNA TGCGCCAGCAGCCAAGGGGTGATAGCGGGAGCAGATACGCAGTATTTT. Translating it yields CASSQGVIAGADTQYF.

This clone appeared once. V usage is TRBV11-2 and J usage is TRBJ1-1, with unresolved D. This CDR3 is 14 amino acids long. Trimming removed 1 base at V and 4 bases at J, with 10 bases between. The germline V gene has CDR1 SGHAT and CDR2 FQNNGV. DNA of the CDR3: TGTGCCAGCAGCTTAGGTCGTGGGAGCACTGAAGCTTTCTTT. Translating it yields CASSLGRGSTEAFF.

This chain's CDR3 is CSVLGGQGSTEAFF. Written as DNA, the CDR3 is TGCAGCGTCCTTGGGGGACAGGGGAGTACTGAAGCTTTCTTT. This chain uses TRBV29-1 with TRBJ1-1, with 10 bases aligning to TRBD1. Germline CDR1 and CDR2: SQVTM and ANQGSEA. With V trimmed by 6 bases and J by 5 bases, 9 bases remained unmatched. The CDR3 is 14 residues long.

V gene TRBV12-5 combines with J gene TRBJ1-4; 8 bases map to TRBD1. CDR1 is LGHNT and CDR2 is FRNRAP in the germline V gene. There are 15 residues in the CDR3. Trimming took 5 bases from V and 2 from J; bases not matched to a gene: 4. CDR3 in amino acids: CASGLPGGTNEKLFF. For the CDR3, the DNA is TGTGCTAGTGGTCTCCCAGGGGGCACTAATGAAAAACTGTTTTTT.

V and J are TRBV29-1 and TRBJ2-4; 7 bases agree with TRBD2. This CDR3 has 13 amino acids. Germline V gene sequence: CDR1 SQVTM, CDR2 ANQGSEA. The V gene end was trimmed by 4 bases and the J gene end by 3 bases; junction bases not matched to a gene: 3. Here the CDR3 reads CSVVRTSKNIQYF. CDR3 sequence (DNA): TGCAGCGTTGTGCGGACTAGCAAAAACATTCAGTACTTC. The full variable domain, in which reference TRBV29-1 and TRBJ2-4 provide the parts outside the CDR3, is SAVISQKPSRDICQRGTSLTIQCQVDSQVTMMFWYRQQPGQSLTLIATANQGSEATYESGFVIDKFPISRPNLTFSTLTVSNMSPEDSSIYLCSVVRTSKNIQYFGAGTRLSVL.

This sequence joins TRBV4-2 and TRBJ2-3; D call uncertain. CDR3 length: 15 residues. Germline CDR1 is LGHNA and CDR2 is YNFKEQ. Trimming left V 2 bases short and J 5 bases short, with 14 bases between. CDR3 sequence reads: CASSQQEEMGDTQYF. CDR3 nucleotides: TGTGCCAGCAGCCAACAGGAAGAGATGGGAGATACGCAGTATTTT.

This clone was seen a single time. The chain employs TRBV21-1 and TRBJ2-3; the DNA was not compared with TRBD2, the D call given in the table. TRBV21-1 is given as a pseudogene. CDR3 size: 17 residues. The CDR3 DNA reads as TGTGCCAGCAGCAAAGTGCGCGGGAGGGTGGGACCGGATACGCAGTATTTT. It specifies CASSKVRGRVGPDTQYF.

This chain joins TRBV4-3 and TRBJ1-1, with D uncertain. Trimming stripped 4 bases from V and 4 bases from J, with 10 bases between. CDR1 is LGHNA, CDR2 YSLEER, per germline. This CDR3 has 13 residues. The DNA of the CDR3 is TGCGCCAGCAGCCCTACCGCAGGCACTGAAGCTTTCTTT. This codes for CASSPTAGTEAFF.

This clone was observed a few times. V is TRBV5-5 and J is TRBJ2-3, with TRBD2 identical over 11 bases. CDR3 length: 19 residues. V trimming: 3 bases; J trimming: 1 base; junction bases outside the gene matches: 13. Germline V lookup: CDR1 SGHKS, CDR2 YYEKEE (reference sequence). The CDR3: CASSWGLADPGTGTDTQYF. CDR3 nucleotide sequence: TGTGCCAGCAGCTGGGGACTAGCGGATCCCGGTACTGGCACAGATACGCAGTATTTT.

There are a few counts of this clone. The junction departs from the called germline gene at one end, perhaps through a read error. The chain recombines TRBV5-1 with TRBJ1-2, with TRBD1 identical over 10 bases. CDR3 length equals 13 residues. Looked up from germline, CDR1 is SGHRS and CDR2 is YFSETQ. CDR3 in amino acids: CASSPGQGDLGPF. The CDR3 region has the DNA TGCGCCAGCAGCCCCGGACAGGGGGACCTTGGTCCCTTC. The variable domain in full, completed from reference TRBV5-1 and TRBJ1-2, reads KAGVTQTPRYLIKTRGQQVTLSCSPISGHRSVSWYQQTPGQGLQFLFEYFSETQRNKGNFPGRFSGRQFSNSRSEMNVSTLELGDSALYLCASSPGQGDLGPFGSGTRLTVV.